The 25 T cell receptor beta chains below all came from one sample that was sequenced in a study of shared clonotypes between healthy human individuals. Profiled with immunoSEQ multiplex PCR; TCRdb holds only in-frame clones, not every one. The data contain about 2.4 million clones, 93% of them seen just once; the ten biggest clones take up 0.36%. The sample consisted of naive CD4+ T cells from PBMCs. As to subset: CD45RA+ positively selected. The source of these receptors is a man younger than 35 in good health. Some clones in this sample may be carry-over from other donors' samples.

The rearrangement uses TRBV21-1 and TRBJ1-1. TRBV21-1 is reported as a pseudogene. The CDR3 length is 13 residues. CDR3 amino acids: CASSKAHRTEAFF. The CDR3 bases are TGTGCCAGCAGCAAAGCGCACCGGACTGAAGCTTTCTTT.

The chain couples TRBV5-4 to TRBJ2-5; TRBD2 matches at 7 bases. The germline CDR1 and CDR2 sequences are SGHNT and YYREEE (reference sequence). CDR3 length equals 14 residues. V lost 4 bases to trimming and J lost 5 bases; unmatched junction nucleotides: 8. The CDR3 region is CASSLLSGLETQYF. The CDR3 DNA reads TGTGCCAGCAGCCTACTTAGCGGGTTGGAGACCCAGTACTTC.

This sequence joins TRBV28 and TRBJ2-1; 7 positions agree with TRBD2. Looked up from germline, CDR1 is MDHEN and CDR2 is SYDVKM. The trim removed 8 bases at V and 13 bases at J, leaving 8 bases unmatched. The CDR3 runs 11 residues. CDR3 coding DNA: TGTGCCAGCTCCAGGGAGGGACCTCAGTTCTTC. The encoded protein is CASSREGPQFF.

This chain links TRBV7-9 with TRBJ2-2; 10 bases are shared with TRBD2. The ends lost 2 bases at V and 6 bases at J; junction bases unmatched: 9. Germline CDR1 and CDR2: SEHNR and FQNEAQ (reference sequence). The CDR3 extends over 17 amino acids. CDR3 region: CASSLRAGGPDAGELFF. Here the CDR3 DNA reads TGTGCCAGCAGCTTAAGAGCGGGAGGGCCAGACGCCGGGGAGCTGTTTTTT.

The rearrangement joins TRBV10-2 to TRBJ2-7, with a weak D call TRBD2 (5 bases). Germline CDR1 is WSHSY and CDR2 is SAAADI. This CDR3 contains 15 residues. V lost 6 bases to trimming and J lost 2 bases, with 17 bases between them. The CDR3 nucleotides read TGCGCCAGCAGGGAGGCTGGATCGGGCCCCTACGAGCAGTACTTC. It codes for CASREAGSGPYEQYF.

CDR3 sequence reads: CASSLLGAPISGNTIYF. The CDR3 DNA reads TGTGCCAGCAGTTTATTGGGAGCTCCAATTTCTGGAAACACCATATATTTT. J is TRBJ1-3 and V is TRBV28; D is unresolved. The CDR3 is made up of 17 amino acids. Germline V gives CDR1 MDHEN, CDR2 SYDVKM. Trimming took 1 base from V and 1 from J, leaving 14 bases between them.

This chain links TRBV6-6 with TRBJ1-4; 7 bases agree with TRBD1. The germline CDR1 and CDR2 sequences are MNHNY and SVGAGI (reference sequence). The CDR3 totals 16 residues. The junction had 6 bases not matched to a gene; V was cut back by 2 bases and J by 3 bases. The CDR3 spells CASSYTDREPNEKLFF. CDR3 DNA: TGTGCCAGCAGTTACACTGACAGGGAACCTAATGAAAAACTGTTTTTT.

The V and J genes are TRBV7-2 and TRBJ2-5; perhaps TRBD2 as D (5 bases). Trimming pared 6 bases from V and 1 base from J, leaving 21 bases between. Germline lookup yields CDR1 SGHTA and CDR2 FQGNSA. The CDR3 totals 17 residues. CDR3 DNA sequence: TGTGCCAGCAGGCGGTGGCCCCCTCGAGGGATCCAAGAGACCCAGTACTTC. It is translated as CASRRWPPRGIQETQYF.

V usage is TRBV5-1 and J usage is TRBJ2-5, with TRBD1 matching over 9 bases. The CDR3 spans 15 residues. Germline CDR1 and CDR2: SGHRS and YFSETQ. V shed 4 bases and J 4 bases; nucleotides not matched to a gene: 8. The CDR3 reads CASSHGTGFPETQYF. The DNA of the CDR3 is TGCGCCAGCAGCCACGGGACAGGGTTCCCAGAGACCCAGTACTTC.

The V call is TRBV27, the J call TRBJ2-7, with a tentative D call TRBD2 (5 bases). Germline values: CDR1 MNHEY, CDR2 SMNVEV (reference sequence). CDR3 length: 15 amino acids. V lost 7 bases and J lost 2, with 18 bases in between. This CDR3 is CASTPLRTATYEQYF. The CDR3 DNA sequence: TGTGCCAGCACCCCACTTCGGACTGCGACCTACGAGCAGTACTTC.

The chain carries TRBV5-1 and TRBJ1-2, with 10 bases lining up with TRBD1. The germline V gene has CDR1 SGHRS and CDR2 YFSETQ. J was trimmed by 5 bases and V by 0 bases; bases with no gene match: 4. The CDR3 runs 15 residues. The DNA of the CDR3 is TGCGCCAGCAGCTTGGAGCCGGGACAGGGGTATGGCTACACCTTC. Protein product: CASSLEPGQGYGYTF.

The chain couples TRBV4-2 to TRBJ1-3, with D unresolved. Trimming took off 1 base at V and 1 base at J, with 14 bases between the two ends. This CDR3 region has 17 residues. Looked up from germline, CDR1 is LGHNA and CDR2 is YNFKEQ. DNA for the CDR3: TGTGCCAGCAGCCAAGGAGGATTCGTATCTTCTGGAAACACCATATATTTT. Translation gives CASSQGGFVSSGNTIYF.

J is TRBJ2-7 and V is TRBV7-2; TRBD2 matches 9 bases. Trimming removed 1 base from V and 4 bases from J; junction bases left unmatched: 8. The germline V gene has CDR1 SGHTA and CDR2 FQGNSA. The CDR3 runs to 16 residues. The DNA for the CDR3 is TGTGCCAGCAGCTTAGGGGCGGGAGGGCCTTATTACGAGCAGTACTTC. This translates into CASSLGAGGPYYEQYF. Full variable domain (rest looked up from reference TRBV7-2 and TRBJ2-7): GAGVSQSPSNKVTEKGKDVELRCDPISGHTALYWYRQSLGQGLEFLIYFQGNSAPDKSGLPSDRFSAERTGGSVSTLTIQRTQQEDSAVYLCASSLGAGGPYYEQYFGPGTRLTVT.

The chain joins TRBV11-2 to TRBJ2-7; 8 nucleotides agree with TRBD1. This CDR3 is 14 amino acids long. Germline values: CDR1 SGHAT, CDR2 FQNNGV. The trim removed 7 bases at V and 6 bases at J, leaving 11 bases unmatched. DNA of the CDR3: TGTGCCAGCAACCCTAGGAGGACAGGGTCCGAGCAGTACTTC. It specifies CASNPRRTGSEQYF.

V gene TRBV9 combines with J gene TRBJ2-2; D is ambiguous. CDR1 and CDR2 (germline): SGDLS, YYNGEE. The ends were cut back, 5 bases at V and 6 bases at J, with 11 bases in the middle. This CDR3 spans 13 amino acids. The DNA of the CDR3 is TGTGCCAGCAGTCCCCAGCTGGCCGGGGAGCTGTTTTTT. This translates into CASSPQLAGELFF.

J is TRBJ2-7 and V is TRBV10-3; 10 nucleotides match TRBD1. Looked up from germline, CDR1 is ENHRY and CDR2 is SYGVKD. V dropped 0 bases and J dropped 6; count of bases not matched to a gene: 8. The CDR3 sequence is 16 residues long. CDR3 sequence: CAISESPLTGGSEQYF. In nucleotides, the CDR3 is TGTGCCATCAGTGAGTCTCCCCTGACAGGGGGCTCCGAGCAGTACTTC.

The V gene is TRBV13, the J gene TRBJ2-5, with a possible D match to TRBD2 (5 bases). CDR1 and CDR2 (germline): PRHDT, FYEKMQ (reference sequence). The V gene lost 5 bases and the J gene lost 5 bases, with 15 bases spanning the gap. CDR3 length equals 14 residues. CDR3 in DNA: TGTGCCAGCAGCCGCTTCGGGGTTAGGGAGACCCAGTACTTC. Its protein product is CASSRFGVRETQYF.

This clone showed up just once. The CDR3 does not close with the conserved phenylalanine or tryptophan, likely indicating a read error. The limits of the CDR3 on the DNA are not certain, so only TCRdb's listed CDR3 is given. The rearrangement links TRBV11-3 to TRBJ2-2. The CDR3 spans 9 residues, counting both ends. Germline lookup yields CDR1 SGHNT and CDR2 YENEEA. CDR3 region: CASSLWPTV.

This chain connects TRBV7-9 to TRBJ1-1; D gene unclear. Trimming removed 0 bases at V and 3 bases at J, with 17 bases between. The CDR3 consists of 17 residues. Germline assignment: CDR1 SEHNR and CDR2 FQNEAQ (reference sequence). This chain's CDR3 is CASSLAPWFRTDTEAFF. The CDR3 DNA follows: TGTGCCAGCAGCTTAGCCCCATGGTTTCGCACGGACACTGAAGCTTTCTTT. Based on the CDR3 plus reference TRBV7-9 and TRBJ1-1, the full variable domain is DTGVSQNPRHKITKRGQNVTFRCDPISEHNRLYWYRQTLGQGPEFLTYFQNEAQLEKSRLLSDRFSAERPKGSFSTLEIQRTEQGDSAMYLCASSLAPWFRTDTEAFFGQGTRLTVV.

CDR3: CASGKSGSTDTQYF. CDR3 coding DNA: TGTGCTAGTGGTAAATCCGGGAGCACAGATACGCAGTATTTT. This rearrangement joins TRBV12-5 to TRBJ2-3; D unclear. Trimming pared 5 bases from V and 0 bases from J, leaving 9 bases between. The CDR3 has 14 amino acids. Germline loops: CDR1 LGHNT, CDR2 FRNRAP.

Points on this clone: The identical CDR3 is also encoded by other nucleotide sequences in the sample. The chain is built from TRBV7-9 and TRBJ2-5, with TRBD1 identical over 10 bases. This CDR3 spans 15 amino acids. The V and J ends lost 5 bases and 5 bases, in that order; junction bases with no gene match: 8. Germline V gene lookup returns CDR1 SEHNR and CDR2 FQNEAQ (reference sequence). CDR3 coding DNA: TGTGCCAGCAGCCCGCGGACAGGGGGGATCGAGACCCAGTACTTC. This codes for CASSPRTGGIETQYF.

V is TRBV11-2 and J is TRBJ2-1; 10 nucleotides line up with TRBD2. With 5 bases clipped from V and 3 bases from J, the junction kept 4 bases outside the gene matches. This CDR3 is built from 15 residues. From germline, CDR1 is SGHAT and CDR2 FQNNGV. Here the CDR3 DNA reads TGTGCCAGCAGCGCGCTAGCGGGAGTCTACAATGAGCAGTTCTTC. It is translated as CASSALAGVYNEQFF.

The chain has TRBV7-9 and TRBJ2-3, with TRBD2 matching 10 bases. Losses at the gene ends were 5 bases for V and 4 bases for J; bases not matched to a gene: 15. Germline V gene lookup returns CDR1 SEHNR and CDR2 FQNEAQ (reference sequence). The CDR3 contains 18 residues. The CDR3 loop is CASSPWGASGSVADTQYF. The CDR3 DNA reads TGTGCCAGCAGCCCCTGGGGGGCTAGCGGGAGTGTAGCAGATACGCAGTATTTT.

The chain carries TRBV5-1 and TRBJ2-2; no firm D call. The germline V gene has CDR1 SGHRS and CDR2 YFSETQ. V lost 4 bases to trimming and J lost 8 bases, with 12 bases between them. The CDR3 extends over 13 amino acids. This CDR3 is CASSDLGKGELFF. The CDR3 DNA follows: TGCGCCAGCAGCGATTTGGGGAAGGGGGAGCTGTTTTTT.

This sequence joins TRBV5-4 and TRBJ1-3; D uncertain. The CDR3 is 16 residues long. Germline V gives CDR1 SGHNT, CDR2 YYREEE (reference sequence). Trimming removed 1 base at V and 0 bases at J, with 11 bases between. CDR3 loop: CASSLYSGSSGNTIYF. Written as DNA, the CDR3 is TGTGCCAGCAGCTTGTATAGTGGCAGCTCTGGAAACACCATATATTTT.